The 5 T cell receptor beta chains presented below share a single source sample, sequenced in a study of T cells in Graves' hyperthyroidism and ophthalmopathy (dated by TCRdb to between 2018 and 2021). Library construction relied on multiplex PCR. For sequencing, an Illumina HiSeq 2000 was employed. TCR beta CDR3 regions were amplified from RNA transcripts. For the first round of RT-PCR on the TCR CDR3, the HTBI primer set was used together with the Qiagen OneStep RT-PCR kit. Starting from the raw public reads, TCRdb applied fastp trimming at Q25, assembled clones with MiXCR and retained in-frame beta chains. Identical CDR3 protein sequences are pooled into one entry, listed with their most common genes and DNA. The sample table lists under 350,000 distinct CDR3 sequences, about 18% of them with a count of one. Roughly 53% of the sample is taken by the ten largest. Sequencing was carried out using blood. The receptors were sampled from a woman aged 60 to 75 with Graves' ophthalmopathy.

This clonotype was recorded at least ten times. The rearrangement links TRBV4-3 to TRBJ1-6; 7 nucleotides match TRBD1. The CDR3 has 15 amino acids. Germline V gives CDR1 LGHNA, CDR2 YSLEER. V shed 0 bases and J 13 bases; nucleotides not matched to a gene: 9. Written as DNA, the CDR3 is TGCGCCAGCAGCCAAGAGAAGGACAGGACTTTTCCCCTCCACTTT. This encodes CASSQEKDRTFPLHF.

The sample holds many counts of this clonotype. This chain links TRBV2 with TRBJ1-4; D ambiguous. V shed 6 bases and J shed 5 bases, with 16 bases lying between them. This CDR3 is built from 15 residues. Germline lookup yields CDR1 SNHLY and CDR2 FYNNEI. The CDR3 loop is CASRIGNSQNEKLFF. The CDR3 DNA reads TGTGCCAGCAGGATAGGGAACAGCCAGAATGAAAAACTGTTTTTT.

This clonotype showed up many times. The germline gene is not matched at one end of the junction; a read error may be the cause. The rearrangement joins TRBV6-1 to TRBJ2-1; the D is unclear. CDR3 length equals 11 residues. Germline lookup yields CDR1 MNHNS and CDR2 SASEGT. The DNA of the CDR3 is TGTGCCAGCAGAGAAGGGCGGGAGCAGTTCTTC. The encoded protein is CASREGREQFF.

This chain joins TRBV20-1 and TRBJ2-7, with TRBD1 as a possible D gene (6 bases). Germline CDR1 reads DFQATT; CDR2 reads SNEGSKA (reference sequence). The CDR3 sequence is 13 residues long. The V and J ends lost 2 bases and 4 bases respectively, with 12 bases between them. CDR3 in DNA: TGCAGTGCTAGAACTACAGGGATATACGAGCAGTACTTC. This translates into CSARTTGIYEQYF.

This clonotype occurred many times. Here the CDR3 DNA reads TGTGCCAGCAGGGGGACTAGCGGGGACACAGATACGCAGTATTTT. It translates to CASRGTSGDTDTQYF. The chain couples TRBV11-2 to TRBJ2-3; 13 bases fit TRBD2. CDR1 and CDR2 (germline): SGHAT, FQNNGV. The CDR3 contains 15 residues. J gave up 2 bases and V 6 bases, and 2 bases lay outside the gene matches.